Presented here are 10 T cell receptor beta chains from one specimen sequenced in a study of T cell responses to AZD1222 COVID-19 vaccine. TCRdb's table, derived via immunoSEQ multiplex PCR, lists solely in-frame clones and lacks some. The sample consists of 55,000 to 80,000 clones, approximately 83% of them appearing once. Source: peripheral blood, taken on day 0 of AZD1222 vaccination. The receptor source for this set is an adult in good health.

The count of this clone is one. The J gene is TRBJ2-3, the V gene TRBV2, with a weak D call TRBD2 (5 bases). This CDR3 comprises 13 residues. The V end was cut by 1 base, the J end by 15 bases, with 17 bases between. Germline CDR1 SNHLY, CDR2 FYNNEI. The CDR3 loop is CASSEGTLRESYF. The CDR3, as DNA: TGTGCCAGCAGTGAAGGGACCCTTAGGGAGTCTTATTTT. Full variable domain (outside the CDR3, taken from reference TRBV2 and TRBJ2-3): EPEVTQTPSHQVTQMGQEVILRCVPISNHLYFYWYRQILGQKVEFLVSFYNNEISEKSEIFDDQFSVERPDGSNFTLKIRSTKLEDSAMYFCASSEGTLRESYFGPGTRLTVL.

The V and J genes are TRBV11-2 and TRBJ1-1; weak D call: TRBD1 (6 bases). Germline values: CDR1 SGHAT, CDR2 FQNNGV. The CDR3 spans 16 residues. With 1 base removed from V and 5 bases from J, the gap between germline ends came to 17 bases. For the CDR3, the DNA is TGTGCCAGCAGCTTAGGAAATGACAGGATCTCGACTGAAGCTTTCTTT. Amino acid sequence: CASSLGNDRISTEAFF. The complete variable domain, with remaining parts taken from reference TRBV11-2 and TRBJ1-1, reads EAGVAQSPRYKIIEKRQSVAFWCNPISGHATLYWYQQILGQGPKLLIQFQNNGVVDDSQLPKDRFSAERLKGVDSTLKIQPAKLEDSAVYLCASSLGNDRISTEAFFGQGTRLTVV.

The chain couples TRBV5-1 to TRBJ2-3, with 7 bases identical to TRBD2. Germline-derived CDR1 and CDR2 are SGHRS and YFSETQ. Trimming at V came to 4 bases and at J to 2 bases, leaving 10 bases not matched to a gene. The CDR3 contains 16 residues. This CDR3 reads CASSLGGTVITDTQYF. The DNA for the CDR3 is TGCGCCAGCAGCCTGGGGGGGACCGTGATCACAGATACGCAGTATTTT.

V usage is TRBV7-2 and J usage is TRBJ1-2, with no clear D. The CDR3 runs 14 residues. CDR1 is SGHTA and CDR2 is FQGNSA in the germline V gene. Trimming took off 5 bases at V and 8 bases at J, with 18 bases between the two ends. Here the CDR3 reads CASSLYRPDSGYTF. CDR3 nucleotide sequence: TGTGCCAGCAGCCTTTACAGACCGGATTCGGGCTACACCTTC.

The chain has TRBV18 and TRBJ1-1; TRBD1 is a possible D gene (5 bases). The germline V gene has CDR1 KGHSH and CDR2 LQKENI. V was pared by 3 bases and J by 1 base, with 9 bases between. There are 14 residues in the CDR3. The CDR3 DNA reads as TGTGCCAGCTCACCCGGTGGGGGGAACACTGAAGCTTTCTTT. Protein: CASSPGGGNTEAFF.

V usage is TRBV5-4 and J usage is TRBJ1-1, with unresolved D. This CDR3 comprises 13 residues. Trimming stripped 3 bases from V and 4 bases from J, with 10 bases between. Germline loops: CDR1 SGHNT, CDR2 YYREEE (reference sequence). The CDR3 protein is CASSSSPFTEAFF. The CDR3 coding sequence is TGTGCCAGCAGCTCTTCCCCCTTCACTGAAGCTTTCTTT.

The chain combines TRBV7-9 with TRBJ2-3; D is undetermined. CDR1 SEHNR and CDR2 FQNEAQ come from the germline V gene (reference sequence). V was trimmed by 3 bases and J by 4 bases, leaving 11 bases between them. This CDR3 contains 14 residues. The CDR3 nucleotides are TGTGCCAGCAGCTTCGGACGCTCATCAGATACGCAGTATTTT. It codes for CASSFGRSSDTQYF. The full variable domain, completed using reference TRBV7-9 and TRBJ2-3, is DTGVSQNPRHKITKRGQNVTFRCDPISEHNRLYWYRQTLGQGPEFLTYFQNEAQLEKSRLLSDRFSAERPKGSFSTLEIQRTEQGDSAMYLCASSFGRSSDTQYFGPGTRLTVL.

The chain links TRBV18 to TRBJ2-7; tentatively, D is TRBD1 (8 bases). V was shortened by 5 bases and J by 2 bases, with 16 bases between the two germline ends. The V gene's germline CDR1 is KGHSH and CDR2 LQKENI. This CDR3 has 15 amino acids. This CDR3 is CASSGQGGGTYEQYF. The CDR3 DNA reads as TGTGCCAGCTCAGGACAGGGAGGGGGTACCTACGAGCAGTACTTC.

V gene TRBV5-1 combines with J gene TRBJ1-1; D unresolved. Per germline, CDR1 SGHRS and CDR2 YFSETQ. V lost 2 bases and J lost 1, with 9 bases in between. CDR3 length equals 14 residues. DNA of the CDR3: TGCGCCAGCAGCTTTCGAAGCCCGAACACTGAAGCTTTCTTT. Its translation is CASSFRSPNTEAFF.

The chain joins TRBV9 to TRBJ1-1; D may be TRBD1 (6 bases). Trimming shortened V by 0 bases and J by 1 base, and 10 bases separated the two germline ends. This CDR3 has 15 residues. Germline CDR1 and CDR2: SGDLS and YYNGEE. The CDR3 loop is CASSVVARGNTEAFF. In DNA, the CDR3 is TGTGCCAGCAGCGTAGTGGCCAGGGGGAACACTGAAGCTTTCTTT.